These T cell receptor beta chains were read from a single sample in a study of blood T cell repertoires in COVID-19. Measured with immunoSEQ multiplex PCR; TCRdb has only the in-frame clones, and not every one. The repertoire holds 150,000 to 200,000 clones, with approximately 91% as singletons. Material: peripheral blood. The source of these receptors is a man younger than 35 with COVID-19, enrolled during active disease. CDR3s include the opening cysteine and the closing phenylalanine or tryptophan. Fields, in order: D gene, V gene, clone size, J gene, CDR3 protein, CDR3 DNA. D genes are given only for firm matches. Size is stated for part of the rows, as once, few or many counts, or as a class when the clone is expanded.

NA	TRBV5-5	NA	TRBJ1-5	CASSLGQSYQPQHF	TGTGCCAGCAGCTTGGGGCAATCTTATCAGCCCCAGCATTTT
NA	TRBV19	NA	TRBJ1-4	CARNRNEKLFF	TGTGCCAGAAACAGGAATGAAAAACTGTTTTTT
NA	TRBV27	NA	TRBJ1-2	CASSLMAGNYGYTF	TGTGCCAGCAGTTTAATGGCCGGGAACTATGGCTACACCTTC
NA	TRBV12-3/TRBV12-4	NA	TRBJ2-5	CASSFFRPETQYF	TGTGCCAGCAGTTTTTTCCGTCCAGAGACCCAGTACTTC
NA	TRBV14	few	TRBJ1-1	CASSLPSPGNTEAFF	TGTGCCAGCAGCCTTCCCTCTCCCGGGAACACTGAAGCTTTCTTT
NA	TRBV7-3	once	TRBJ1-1	CASSLAINTEAFF	TGTGCCAGCAGCCTAGCGATAAACACTGAAGCTTTCTTT
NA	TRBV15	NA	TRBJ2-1	CATSGTIAITGSYNEQFF	TGTGCCACCAGCGGAACAATAGCAATCACGGGCTCCTACAATGAGCAGTTCTTC
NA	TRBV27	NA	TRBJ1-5	CASSSLGYSNQPQHF	TGTGCCAGCAGTTCCCTGGGCTATAGCAATCAGCCCCAGCATTTT
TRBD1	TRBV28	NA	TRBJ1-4	CASIPGQGGEKLLF	TGTGCCAGCATCCCGGGACAGGGGGGTGAAAAACTGCTTTTT
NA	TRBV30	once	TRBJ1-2	CAWSRTSRSGYTF	TGTGCCTGGAGTCGGACATCCCGAAGTGGCTACACCTTC
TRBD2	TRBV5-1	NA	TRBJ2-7	CASSLRGLAGVQATYEQYF	TGCGCCAGCAGCTTGAGAGGACTAGCGGGAGTTCAAGCTACCTACGAGCAGTACTTC
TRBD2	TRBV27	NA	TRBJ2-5	CASRGLAGVVETQYF	TGTGCCAGCCGAGGGCTAGCGGGAGTTGTTGAGACCCAGTACTTC
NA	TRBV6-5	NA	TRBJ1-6	CASSYNSGSWSPLHF	TGTGCCAGCAGTTACAATTCAGGCAGCTGGTCACCCCTCCACTTT
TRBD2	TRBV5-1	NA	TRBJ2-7	CASSSSTSGWGNEQYF	TGCGCCAGCAGCTCTTCTACTAGCGGGTGGGGGAACGAGCAGTACTTC
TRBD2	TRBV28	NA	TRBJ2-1	CASSLKTGLATISSYNEQFF	TGTGCCAGCAGTTTAAAAACGGGACTAGCGACGATCAGCTCCTACAATGAGCAGTTCTTC